This is a list of T cell receptor beta chains from one sample in a study of cytomegalovirus exposure and HLA in healthy donors. Libraries were prepared by immunoSEQ multiplex PCR; TCRdb keeps only in-frame clonotypes and omits some of them. In the table there are 150,000 to 200,000 clones, about 95% of which are singletons. The sample was PBMCs. Receptors were obtained from a woman in her late teens or twenties in good health and CMV-seronegative. The conserved cysteine and the conserved F or W are not part of the CDR3 here. Clone sizes are given selectively: once, few, many, or a class where the clone is expanded.

V gene,J gene,clone size,CDR3 protein
TRBV4-2,TRBJ2-3,.,ASSLLAALTDTQY
TRBV6-1,TRBJ2-5,.,ASSEGSGGWQETQY
TRBV7-9,TRBJ1-2,.,ASSLGEWRQGYT
TRBV2,TRBJ2-2,.,ATGLTEFGGGNTGELF
TRBV6-5,TRBJ1-1,.,ASGRVGTEAF
TRBV6-6,TRBJ2-5,.,ASTLGLAGGQGTQY
TRBV29-1,TRBJ1-2,.,SVDGRGGYT
TRBV5-1,TRBJ2-5,once,ASSLGPFGGDTKETQY
TRBV5-4,TRBJ2-5,once,ASSFRRGAGETQY
TRBV2,TRBJ1-5,.,ASSRGAKLFTDQPQH
TRBV6-5,TRBJ1-1,.,ASSYSGGTEAF
TRBV11-2,TRBJ1-3,.,ASSLVYTNPGNTIY
TRBV9,TRBJ1-1,.,ASSAGKGRDTEAF
TRBV29-1,TRBJ2-1,many,SAGGGPSNEQF
TRBV7-9,TRBJ1-2,.,ASSFTFWAAGGYT
TRBV5-6,TRBJ2-1,.,ASSLSGSYNEQF
TRBV6-5,TRBJ1-1,.,ASSYSVSRGEAF
TRBV5-1,TRBJ2-7,.,ASSFLSGGYEQY
TRBV19,TRBJ2-1,.,ASSMLPRTYNEQF
TRBV7-2,TRBJ2-7,.,ASSRASGDEQY
TRBV7-2,TRBJ2-5,.,ASSPFQETQY
TRBV7-2,TRBJ1-2,.,ASSLGLLGYT
TRBV5-4,TRBJ2-3,.,ASSLDTDTQY
TRBV11-2,TRBJ2-7,.,ASTLRTSDSYEQY
TRBV27,TRBJ2-7,.,ASRSLSATGEQY